This T cell receptor beta chain was recorded in a study of blood T cell repertoires in COVID-19. Overall study: PBMCs, B-cell-depleted T cells, or T cells provided the cDNA or gDNA that made up the material.

On this clone itself: The sample has other DNA sequences that encode this CDR3 too.

The study recruited people aged roughly 18 to 100 years across about 25 US areas. Recovered participants had two consecutive negative NP/OP PCR tests, healthcare professional clearance, or symptom resolution. The CDR3 covers 14 residues. V shed 2 bases and J shed 4 bases, with 9 bases lying between them. CDR1 SGDLS and CDR2 YYNGEE come from the germline V gene. Authors' data handling: For nucleated cells, counts were estimated from reference gene primer amplification. Clones were sequenced by immunoSEQ multiplex PCR, and TCRdb holds only the in-frame ones, with some missing. That table furnishes V, J and clone size, whereas the DNA furnished D and trimming. The sample includes about 170,000 clones, 70% to 90% of them seen just once.

V and J are TRBV9 and TRBJ1-4; possibly TRBD1 for D (6 bases). This receptor was taken from a woman aged 50 to 65 who had recovered from COVID-19. Sequenced input: PBMCs or T cells enriched from blood (not recorded which). CDR3 sequence reads: CASSVDRFNEKLFF. CDR3 bases: TGTGCCAGCAGCGTCGACAGGTTTAATGAAAAACTGTTTTTT.